These 9 T cell receptor beta chains share one sample of origin, sequenced in a study of blood T cell repertoires in COVID-19. Profiled with immunoSEQ multiplex PCR; TCRdb holds only in-frame clones, not every one. The table has tens of thousands of clones, around 90% seen once; the top ten hold 7.5% to 10%. The sequencing input was peripheral blood. The receptors stem from a woman in her seventies with acute or convalescent COVID-19.

This clone has just one count. The chain joins TRBV2 to TRBJ2-7, with 9 bases that match TRBD1. The CDR3 has 13 residues. Germline loops: CDR1 SNHLY, CDR2 FYNNEI. V lost 6 bases, J lost 1 base, and 1 base stayed unmatched. CDR3 coding DNA: TGTGCCAGCAGAGACAGGGGGTCCTACGAGCAGTACTTC. Its protein product is CASRDRGSYEQYF.

The chain has TRBV21-1 and TRBJ2-6; the table's TRBD2 call for D was not verified on the DNA. TRBV21-1 constitutes a pseudogene. The CDR3 spans 23 residues. The CDR3 DNA follows: TGTGCCAGCAGCAAAAGAAAAATTACCGCCGGGAAGCACCTTCTTTCTGGGGCCAACGTCCTGACTTTC. Its translation: CASSKRKITAGKHLLSGANVLTF.

The chain is built from TRBV18 and TRBJ2-2; D ambiguous. Between the trimmed V and J ends, which lost 3 bases and 0 bases, there was a span of 14 bases. Germline assignment: CDR1 KGHSH and CDR2 LQKENI. CDR3 length: 17 residues. The CDR3 here is CASSPFPSSANTGELFF. The CDR3 nucleotides read TGTGCCAGCTCACCCTTCCCCAGCAGCGCGAACACCGGGGAGCTGTTTTTT.

The gene calls are TRBV2 and TRBJ1-6; tentative D call: TRBD1 (5 bases). With 7 bases removed from V and 5 bases from J, the gap between germline ends came to 15 bases. CDR3 length: 15 amino acids. Germline values: CDR1 SNHLY, CDR2 FYNNEI. The chain's CDR3 is CASKDSGVDNSPLHF. CDR3 DNA sequence: TGTGCCAGCAAAGACAGCGGGGTCGATAATTCACCCCTCCACTTT.

In its sample, this clone was seen once. This sequence joins TRBV9 and TRBJ1-3, with D uncertain. The germline V gene has CDR1 SGDLS and CDR2 YYNGEE. Trimming pared 3 bases from V and 1 base from J, leaving 8 bases between. The CDR3 is 14 residues long. The CDR3 loop reads CASSERVSGNTIYF. In DNA, the CDR3 is TGTGCCAGCAGCGAGAGGGTTTCTGGAAACACCATATATTTT.

This rearrangement joins TRBV10-1 to TRBJ2-1; D uncertain. CDR3 length equals 13 residues. The germline gives CDR1 WNHNN, CDR2 SYGVQD (reference sequence). V was pared by 2 bases and J by 4 bases, with 6 bases between. As DNA, the CDR3 is TGCGCCAGCAGTGAGCAGTTATACAATGAGCAGTTCTTC. Amino acids: CASSEQLYNEQFF.

The chain recombines TRBV18 with TRBJ1-5; D is unclear. The CDR3 spans 15 residues. Trimming pared 6 bases from V and 0 bases from J, leaving 12 bases between. CDR1 and CDR2 from the germline V gene are KGHSH and LQKENI. CDR3 residues: CASSGAPHSNQPQHF. The DNA for the CDR3 is TGTGCCAGCTCGGGCGCTCCTCATAGCAATCAGCCCCAGCATTTT.

This clone was recorded only once. This chain uses TRBV5-1 with TRBJ2-5, with 8 bases lining up with TRBD1. The CDR3 is made up of 15 amino acids. CDR1 and CDR2 (germline): SGHRS, YFSETQ. Trimming took 0 bases from V and 4 from J; bases not matched to a gene: 5. The CDR3 DNA is TGCGCCAGCAGCTTGGGGACAGGGAGAGTAGAGACCCAGTACTTC. Amino acids: CASSLGTGRVETQYF.

The chain uses TRBV7-6 and TRBJ2-7; the match to TRBD1 covers 7 bases. V lost 5 bases and J lost 0; bases outside the gene matches: 7. Germline CDR1 SGHVS, CDR2 FNYEAQ. The CDR3 is made up of 15 amino acids. DNA of the CDR3: TGTGCCAGCAGCGACCGGGACAGAAGCTCCTACGAGCAGTACTTC. Translating it yields CASSDRDRSSYEQYF.